The 21 T cell receptor beta chains listed next were all sequenced from one sample in a study of blood T cell repertoires in COVID-19. Measured with immunoSEQ multiplex PCR; TCRdb has only the in-frame clones, and not every one. The data contain over 250,000 clones, about 89% of them singletons. Sequencing input: peripheral blood. The receptors shown here come from a man aged 35-49 years who had recovered from COVID-19.

A few counts support this clone. The V gene is TRBV9, the J gene TRBJ2-5; 7 bases are a match to TRBD1. J was trimmed by 3 bases and V by 4 bases; bases with no gene match: 3. Germline V CDR1 and CDR2: SGDLS, YYNGEE. The CDR3 sequence is 13 residues long. The CDR3 reads CASSRGLEETQYF. CDR3 nucleotides: TGTGCCAGCAGCAGGGGGCTGGAAGAGACCCAGTACTTC.

The J gene is TRBJ2-7, the V gene TRBV5-1; 9 bases align to TRBD2. Looked up from germline, CDR1 is SGHRS and CDR2 is YFSETQ. CDR3 length: 16 amino acids. V trimming: 0 bases; J trimming: 7 bases; junction bases outside the gene matches: 11. The CDR3 DNA reads TGCGCCAGCAGCTTGGATCCTAGCGGGGACTTCGGGGAGCAGTACTTC. As protein: CASSLDPSGDFGEQYF. Complete variable domain (other parts from reference TRBV5-1 and TRBJ2-7): KAGVTQTPRYLIKTRGQQVTLSCSPISGHRSVSWYQQTPGQGLQFLFEYFSETQRNKGNFPGRFSGRQFSNSRSEMNVSTLELGDSALYLCASSLDPSGDFGEQYFGPGTRLTVT.

The chain employs TRBV15 and TRBJ2-2; 11 bases fit TRBD2. From germline, CDR1 is LNHNV and CDR2 YYDKDF (reference sequence). CDR3 size: 17 residues. The V and J ends lost 1 base and 7 bases, in that order; junction bases with no gene match: 8. CDR3 nucleotide sequence: TGTGCCACCAGCAGAGTGGGGCTAGCGGGAGGATTCGGGGAGCTGTTTTTT. This gives the protein CATSRVGLAGGFGELFF. Filled out from reference TRBV15 and TRBJ2-2, the complete variable domain reads DAMVIQNPRYQVTQFGKPVTLSCSQTLNHNVMYWYQQKSSQAPKLLFHYYDKDFNNEADTPDNFQSRRPNTSFCFLDIRSPGLGDTAMYLCATSRVGLAGGFGELFFGEGSRLTVL.

The chain uses TRBV30 and TRBJ2-7, with 11 bases fitting TRBD1. CDR3 length equals 15 residues. With V trimmed by 0 bases and J by 4 bases, 5 bases remained unmatched. Looked up from germline, CDR1 is GTSNPN and CDR2 is SVGIG (reference sequence). The CDR3 is CAWSVPWDRGYEQYF. CDR3 nucleotide sequence: TGTGCCTGGAGTGTACCTTGGGACAGGGGGTACGAGCAGTACTTC. The whole variable domain, remainder taken from reference TRBV30 and TRBJ2-7, is SQTIHQWPATLVQPVGSPLSLECTVEGTSNPNLYWYRQAAGRGLQLLFYSVGIGQISSEVPQNLSASRPQDRQFILSSKKLLLSDSGFYLCAWSVPWDRGYEQYFGPGTRLTVT.

V and J are TRBV18 and TRBJ2-5; 13 nucleotides line up with TRBD2. The CDR3 is made up of 18 amino acids. The germline V gene has CDR1 KGHSH and CDR2 LQKENI. V dropped 6 bases and J dropped 3; count of bases not matched to a gene: 13. The DNA of the CDR3 is TGTGCCAGCTCTCCCGATCAGGGACTAGCGGGGCCCAAAGAGACCCAGTACTTC. It translates to CASSPDQGLAGPKETQYF.

The rearrangement uses TRBV19 and TRBJ2-4; D not resolved. There are 11 residues in the CDR3. Per the germline V gene, CDR1 is LNHDA and CDR2 is SQIVND (reference sequence). The ends were cut back, 3 bases at V and 8 bases at J, with 5 bases in the middle. The CDR3 DNA follows: TGTGCCAGTAGTATTTTCGACATTCAGTACTTC. This translates into CASSIFDIQYF.

The chain combines TRBV29-1 with TRBJ1-1; TRBD1 matches 9 bases. From germline, CDR1 is SQVTM and CDR2 ANQGSEA. The CDR3 runs 14 residues. The V and J ends lost 7 bases and 9 bases, in that order; junction bases with no gene match: 15. The CDR3, as DNA: TGCAGCGATGGGACAGGGTGGTTTGGAACGAAAGCTTTCTTT. Its protein product is CSDGTGWFGTKAFF.

This chain connects TRBV10-3 to TRBJ2-6; TRBD1 agrees at 8 bases. The length of the CDR3 is 13 residues. V lost 11 bases and J lost 4; bases outside the gene matches: 4. The germline V gene encodes CDR1 ENHRY and CDR2 SYGVKD. The CDR3 protein is CAGRGRGANVLTF. The CDR3 DNA reads TGTGCCGGCAGGGGGCGCGGGGCCAACGTCCTGACTTTC.

The V and J genes are TRBV6-5 and TRBJ1-3, with no clear D. Germline-derived CDR1 and CDR2 are MNHEY and SVGAGI. The length of the CDR3 is 15 residues. Trimming pared 6 bases from V and 0 bases from J, leaving 12 bases between. CDR3 residues: CASSSTTSSGNTIYF. In DNA form, the CDR3 reads TGTGCCAGCAGCTCAACCACATCCTCTGGAAACACCATATATTTT.

The chain carries TRBV5-1 and TRBJ2-3; possible D gene TRBD2, 7 bases. V lost 4 bases to trimming and J lost 5 bases, with 20 bases between them. The CDR3 has 16 amino acids. Germline-derived CDR1 and CDR2 are SGHRS and YFSETQ. The CDR3 nucleotides are TGCGCCAGCAGCGTCGATGGCGGGGGCGCAGGAGATACGCAGTATTTT. This codes for CASSVDGGGAGDTQYF.

The V and J genes are TRBV2 and TRBJ2-1; 11 bases line up with TRBD2. Germline CDR1 and CDR2: SNHLY and FYNNEI. The CDR3 loop spans 15 amino acids. J lost 6 bases, V lost 1 base, and 2 bases had no gene match. CDR3 nucleotides: TGTGCCAGCAGTGAAGAACTAGCGGGGGCCAATGAGCAGTTCTTC. Translation gives CASSEELAGANEQFF.

The gene calls are TRBV4-1 and TRBJ2-1, with D possibly being TRBD1 (6 bases). V lost 2 bases, J lost 2 bases, and 19 bases lay in between. Germline V gene sequence: CDR1 MGHRA, CDR2 YSYEKL. The CDR3 has 18 amino acids. The CDR3 region has the DNA TGCGCCAGCAGCCAACAGGGGTTCCCCCCCCAGACCTACAATGAGCAGTTCTTC. Its protein product is CASSQQGFPPQTYNEQFF.

The gene calls are TRBV5-4 and TRBJ1-2; TRBD1 matches at 7 bases. Per germline, CDR1 SGHNT and CDR2 YYREEE (reference sequence). Trimming removed 4 bases from V and 6 bases from J; junction bases left unmatched: 9. This CDR3 contains 14 residues. CDR3 residues: CASSRRQGLNGYTF. The CDR3 nucleotides are TGTGCCAGCAGCAGGAGACAGGGTTTAAATGGCTACACCTTC.

The chain couples TRBV4-3 to TRBJ1-6, with D possibly TRBD1 on 5 matching bases. V was cut by 0 bases and J by 6 bases, with 9 bases left in between. CDR3 size: 15 residues. CDR1 is LGHNA, CDR2 YSLEER, per germline. The CDR3 bases are TGCGCCAGCAGCCAAGATAGACAGCTTAATTCACCCCTCCACTTT. Residues: CASSQDRQLNSPLHF.

A single count supports this clone. The rearrangement links TRBV3-1 (or the pseudogene TRBV3-2) to TRBJ2-3, with 13 bases that match TRBD2. This CDR3 has 17 amino acids. Looked up from germline, CDR1 is LGHDT and CDR2 is YNNKEL (reference sequence). V dropped 4 bases and J dropped 4; count of bases not matched to a gene: 8. Written as DNA, the CDR3 is TGTGCCAGCAGCCCACTAGCGGGAGGGGGGTGGCCAGATACGCAGTATTTT. Translated, it gives CASSPLAGGGWPDTQYF.

This clone was found a few times. The J gene is TRBJ1-5, the V gene TRBV12-5; D uncertain. The CDR3 runs 11 residues. Germline assignment: CDR1 LGHNT and CDR2 FRNRAP. Trimming cost V 6 bases and J 7 bases, with 7 bases left between them. CDR3 in amino acids: CASGALQPQHF. For the CDR3, the DNA is TGTGCTAGTGGGGCTTTACAGCCCCAGCATTTT.

V is TRBV2 and J is TRBJ2-3; 9 positions match TRBD2. J gave up 15 bases and V 1 base, and 8 bases lay outside the gene matches. The CDR3 loop spans 13 amino acids. Germline-derived CDR1 and CDR2 are SNHLY and FYNNEI. The CDR3 reads CASSEVVGTSKYF. The CDR3 coding sequence is TGTGCCAGCAGTGAAGTCGTTGGGACTAGCAAATATTTT.

The gene calls are TRBV6-2 or TRBV6-3 and TRBJ2-7; D is possibly TRBD1 (6 bases). Trimming left V 2 bases short and J 0 bases short, with 14 bases between. The CDR3 consists of 16 residues. CDR1 is MNHEY and CDR2 is SVGEGT in the germline V gene. In nucleotides, the CDR3 is TGTGCCAGCAGTTACGTTAGGGGGACCAGCTCCTACGAGCAGTACTTC. It codes for CASSYVRGTSSYEQYF.

The DNA for the CDR3 is TGTGCCAGCAGCGCTACCCCAAGGGGGGGTGAGCAGTTCTTC. This gives the protein CASSATPRGGEQFF. The chain links TRBV3-1 (or the pseudogene TRBV3-2) to TRBJ2-1; D perhaps matches TRBD2 (7 bases). Trimming pared 5 bases from V and 9 bases from J, leaving 17 bases between. CDR3 length: 14 residues. Germline V lookup: CDR1 LGHDT, CDR2 YNNKEL (reference sequence).

J is TRBJ2-7 and V is TRBV7-9; no reliable D call. Between the trimmed V and J ends, which lost 5 bases and 0 bases, there was a span of 8 bases. The CDR3 runs 13 residues. CDR1 and CDR2 from the germline V gene are SEHNR and FQNEAQ (reference sequence). The CDR3 protein is CASSGAVSYEQYF. CDR3 in DNA: TGTGCCAGCAGCGGTGCGGTCTCCTACGAGCAGTACTTC.

J is TRBJ1-1 and V is TRBV20-1; no clear D. V was shortened by 6 bases and J by 2 bases, with 4 bases between the two germline ends. Germline CDR1 is DFQATT and CDR2 is SNEGSKA (reference sequence). The CDR3 runs to 10 residues. The CDR3 DNA sequence: TGCAGTGCCAAAAACACTGAAGCTTTCTTT. Protein product: CSAKNTEAFF.